Detailed here is one T cell receptor (beta chain). The antigen it recognizes is unknown. Per-base quality was not reported, and no clone a single base away is much larger than it. This sample is drawn from a study of Ad26.COV2.S vaccination and SARS-CoV-2 variants listed by TCRdb under 2021. Regarding the research as a whole: TCRbeta repertoire sequencing was used to assess the specificity and breadth of SARS-CoV-2-reactive T cell receptors after Ad26.COV2.S vaccination. The TCR-sequenced set comprised around 30 samples: about 19 Ad26.COV2.S vaccine recipients, 5 placebo recipients and 8 SARS-CoV-2 convalescent individuals. Paper-wide results and their limitations: After vaccination, spike-specific CD8+ and CD4+ T cell responses were reported to show substantial breadth. Vaccine and placebo recipients had comparable non-spike TCR breadth, which fits with the vaccine containing only spike. Spike-specific TCR breadth was higher in Ad26.COV2.S recipients than in placebo recipients (P = 0.0014). The authors noted that total T cell responses may have been underestimated by the TCR breadth and depth analyses.

The time point label, read with the paper, signifies: individuals recovered from natural SARS-CoV-2 infection. The immunoSEQ Assay was the method used to sequence TCRbeta CDR3 regions. After extraction, genomic DNA underwent amplification by bias-controlled multiplex PCR, followed by high-throughput sequencing. The study's own analysis went as follows. To quantify the absolute abundance of each unique TCRbeta CDR3 region, sequences were collapsed and filtered. T cell fraction was estimated by normalizing TCRbeta template counts to usable DNA, with usable DNA measured through amplification of reference genes found in all nucleated cells. Repertoire TCRs were annotated as SARS-CoV-2-specific by exact matching of V gene, CDR3 amino acid sequence and J gene to a known reactive TCR set. MIRA supplied the reference SARS-CoV-2 TCR set, which was filtered for enrichment in COVID-19-positive ImmuneCODE repertoires so that public or cross-reactive TCRs were removed. Using the MIRA antigens, annotated TCRs were further analysed by specific ORF or by position within an ORF. Breadth was defined as annotated unique rearrangements over total unique productive rearrangements; depth was the summed frequency of those rearrangements. Two-sided Wilcoxon rank-sum tests were used to compare TCR breadth between groups. The clones in this table, taken by TCRdb from immuneACCESS, are in-frame only. Not every clone is retained; where verified, under half of the shortfall comes from an unresolved V gene, and the cause of the rest is unknown. V and J calls and clone size are copied from that table; D and trimming were computed from the DNA. The sample yields about 350,000 clones; 92% were counted once. The top ten clonotypes cover roughly 3.9% of the sample.

Trimming accounts for 5 bases at V and 5 bases at J, while the number of junction bases matched to no gene is 9. According to the germline V gene, CDR1 reads SGHTA and CDR2 reads FQGTGA. The CDR3 runs 15 amino acids, cysteine and phenylalanine included. The kept DNA is CDR3 alone, 45 bases in frame from the first base. This sample comprised peripheral blood, obtained after recovery from COVID-19. The receptor's source is a human donor who had recovered from COVID-19. The V gene is TRBV7-3 and the J gene is TRBJ2-5; the central 9 bases match TRBD2. The CDR3 is CASSRSGGGGETQYF. The DNA is TGTGCCAGCAGCCGTAGCGGGGGCGGCGGGGAGACCCAGTACTTC. Where the CDR3 stops, the reference TRBV7-3 and TRBJ2-5 genes take over; the full variable domain is GAGVSQTPSNKVTEKGKYVELRCDPISGHTALYWYRQSLGQGPEFLIYFQGTGAADDSGLPNDRFFAVRPEGSVSTLKIQRTERGDSAVYLCASSRSGGGGETQYFGPGTRLLVL.